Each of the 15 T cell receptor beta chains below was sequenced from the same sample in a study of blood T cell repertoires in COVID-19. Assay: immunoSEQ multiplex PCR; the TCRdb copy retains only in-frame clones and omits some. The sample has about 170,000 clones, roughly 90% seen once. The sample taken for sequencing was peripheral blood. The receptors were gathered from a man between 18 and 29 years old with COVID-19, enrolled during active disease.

CDR3 DNA: TGTGCCAGCAGTGTCACCGGGACAGAGGCCTACAATGAGCAGTTCTTC. This translates into CASSVTGTEAYNEQFF. The chain carries TRBV25-1 and TRBJ2-1; 7 nucleotides agree with TRBD1. This CDR3 is built from 16 residues. CDR1 and CDR2 from the germline V gene are MGHDK and SYGVNS. The V segment lost 4 bases and the J segment 2 bases; nucleotides outside the gene matches: 8.

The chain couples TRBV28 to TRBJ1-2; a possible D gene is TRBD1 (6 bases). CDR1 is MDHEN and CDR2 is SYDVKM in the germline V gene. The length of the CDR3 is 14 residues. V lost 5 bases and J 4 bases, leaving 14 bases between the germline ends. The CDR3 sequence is CASSPVGQTYGYTF. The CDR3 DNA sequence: TGTGCCAGCAGTCCTGTAGGACAGACCTATGGCTACACCTTC.

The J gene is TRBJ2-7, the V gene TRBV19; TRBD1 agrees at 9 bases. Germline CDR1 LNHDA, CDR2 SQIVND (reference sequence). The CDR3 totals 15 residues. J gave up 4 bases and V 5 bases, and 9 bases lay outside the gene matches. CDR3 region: CASSVTGQGRYEQYF. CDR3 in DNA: TGTGCCAGTAGTGTTACGGGACAGGGTAGATACGAGCAGTACTTC.

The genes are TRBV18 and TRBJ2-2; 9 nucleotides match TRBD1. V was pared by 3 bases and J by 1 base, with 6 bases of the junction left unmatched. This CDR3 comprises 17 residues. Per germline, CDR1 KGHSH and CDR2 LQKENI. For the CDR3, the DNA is TGTGCCAGCTCACCGCCCAGGGGACAGGGGAACACCGGGGAGCTGTTTTTT. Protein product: CASSPPRGQGNTGELFF.

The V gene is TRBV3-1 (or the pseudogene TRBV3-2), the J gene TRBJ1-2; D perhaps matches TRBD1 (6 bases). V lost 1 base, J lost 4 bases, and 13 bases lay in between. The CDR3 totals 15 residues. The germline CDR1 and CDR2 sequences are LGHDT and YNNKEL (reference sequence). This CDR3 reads CASSQGAGAGYGYTF. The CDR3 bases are TGTGCCAGCAGCCAAGGGGCAGGGGCAGGCTATGGCTACACCTTC.

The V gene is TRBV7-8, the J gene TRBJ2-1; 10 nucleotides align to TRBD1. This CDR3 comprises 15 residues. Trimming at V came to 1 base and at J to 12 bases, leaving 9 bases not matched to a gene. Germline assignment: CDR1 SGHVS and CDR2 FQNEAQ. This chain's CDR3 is CASSLEPGQGFRQFF. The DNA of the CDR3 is TGTGCCAGCAGCTTAGAACCGGGACAGGGGTTTAGGCAGTTCTTC.

The CDR3 DNA follows: TGTGCCAGCAGCTCCCGAACTATCACTAATGAAAAACTGTTTTTT. Its translation: CASSSRTITNEKLFF. V gene TRBV11-2 combines with J gene TRBJ1-4, with D unclear. The CDR3 length is 15 residues. Germline lookup yields CDR1 SGHAT and CDR2 FQNNGV. The V end was cut by 4 bases, the J end by 2 bases, with 11 bases between.

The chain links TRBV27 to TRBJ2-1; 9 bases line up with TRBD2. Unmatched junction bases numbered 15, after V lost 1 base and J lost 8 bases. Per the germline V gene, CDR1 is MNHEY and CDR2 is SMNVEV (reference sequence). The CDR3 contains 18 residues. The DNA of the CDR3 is TGTGCCAGCAGTTTATTCGGTCTAGCGGGATCGGTACTTCATGAGCAGTTCTTC. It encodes CASSLFGLAGSVLHEQFF.

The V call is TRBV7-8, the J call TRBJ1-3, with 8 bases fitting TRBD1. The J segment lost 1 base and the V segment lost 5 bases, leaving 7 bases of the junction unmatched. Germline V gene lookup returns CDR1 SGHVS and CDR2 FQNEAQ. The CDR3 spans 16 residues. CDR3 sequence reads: CASSGHRGDSGNTIYF. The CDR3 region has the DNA TGTGCCAGCAGCGGCCACAGGGGGGATTCTGGAAACACCATATATTTT.

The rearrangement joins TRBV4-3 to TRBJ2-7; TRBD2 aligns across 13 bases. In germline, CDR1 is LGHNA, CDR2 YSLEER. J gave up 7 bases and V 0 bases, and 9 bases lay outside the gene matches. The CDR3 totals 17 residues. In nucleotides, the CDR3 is TGCGCCAGCAGCCAAGATTGGGGGACTAGCGGGACAAAGGAGCAGTACTTC. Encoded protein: CASSQDWGTSGTKEQYF.

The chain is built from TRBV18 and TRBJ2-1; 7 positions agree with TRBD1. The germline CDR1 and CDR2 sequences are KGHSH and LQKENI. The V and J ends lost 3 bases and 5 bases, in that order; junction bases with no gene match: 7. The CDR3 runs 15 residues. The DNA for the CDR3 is TGTGCCAGCTCACCGGGGACAGTAGCGAACAATGAGCAGTTCTTC. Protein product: CASSPGTVANNEQFF.

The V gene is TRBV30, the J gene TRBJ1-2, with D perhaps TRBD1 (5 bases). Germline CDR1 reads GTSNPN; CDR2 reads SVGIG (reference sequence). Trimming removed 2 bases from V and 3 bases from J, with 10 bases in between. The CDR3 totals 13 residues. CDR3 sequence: CAWSPTVDYGYTF. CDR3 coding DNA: TGTGCCTGGAGTCCGACAGTCGACTATGGCTACACCTTC.

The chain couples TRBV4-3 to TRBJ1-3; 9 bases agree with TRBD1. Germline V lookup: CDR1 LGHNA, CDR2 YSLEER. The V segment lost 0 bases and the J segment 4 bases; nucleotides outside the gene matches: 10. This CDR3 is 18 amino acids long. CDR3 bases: TGCGCCAGCAGCCAAGATCAATCGGACAGGGGTTACGGAAACACCATATATTTT. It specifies CASSQDQSDRGYGNTIYF.

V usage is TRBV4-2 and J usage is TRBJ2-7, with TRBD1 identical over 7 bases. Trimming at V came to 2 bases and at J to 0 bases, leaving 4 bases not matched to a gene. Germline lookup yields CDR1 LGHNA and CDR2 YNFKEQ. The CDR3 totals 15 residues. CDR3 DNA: TGTGCCAGCAGCCAAAGCCGGGACAGCTCCTACGAGCAGTACTTC. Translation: CASSQSRDSSYEQYF.

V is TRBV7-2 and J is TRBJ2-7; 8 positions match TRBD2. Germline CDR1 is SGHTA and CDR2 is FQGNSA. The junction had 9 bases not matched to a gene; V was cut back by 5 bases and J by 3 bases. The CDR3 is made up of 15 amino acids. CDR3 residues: CASSPGGLANYEQYF. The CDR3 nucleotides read TGTGCCAGCAGCCCGGGGGGGCTAGCGAACTACGAGCAGTACTTC.